Here is one T cell receptor beta chain with its context. These data are taken from a study of PD-1 blockade in classical Hodgkin lymphoma. Using immunoSEQ multiplex PCR, the repertoire was profiled, and TCRdb retains in-frame clones only, with some absent. The profile shows around 40,000 clones, around 80% of them singletons. The germline V gene encodes CDR1 GTSNPN and CDR2 SVGIG (reference sequence). The V gene end was trimmed by 7 bases and the J gene end by 3 bases; junction bases not matched to a gene: 10. The CDR3 is 15 residues long. All trial patients relapsed after autologous stem cell transplantation.

The sequence came from a human donor with classical Hodgkin lymphoma. The J gene is TRBJ1-3, the V gene TRBV30, with 9 bases that match TRBD1. The material sequenced was peripheral blood mononuclear cells (PBMCs), taken at baseline. CDR3 region: CAFTGGAYRGNTIYF. The CDR3, as DNA: TGTGCCTTCACAGGGGGCGCTTACCGTGGAAACACCATATATTTT.